This T cell receptor (beta chain) was profiled in a study of blood T cell repertoires in COVID-19. Participants were aged roughly 18 to 90 years from roughly 25 US areas. Participant-given clinical history determined each cohort assignment. The germline CDR1 and CDR2 sequences are SGDLS and YYNGEE. The CDR3 consists of 14 residues. Trimming removed 0 bases from V and 4 bases from J, with 8 bases in between. TCRdb keeps only in-frame clones here, not all; method: immunoSEQ multiplex PCR. The profile covers hundreds of thousands of clones, with more than 80% appearing a single time and around 1% taken by the ten largest.

The chain is built from TRBV9 and TRBJ2-1; D not certain. Sample: PBMCs or T cells enriched from blood (not recorded which). This clonotype was sampled from a man aged 50-60 years who had been exposed to COVID-19. The CDR3 sequence: CASSVEPSYNEQFF. Here the CDR3 DNA reads TGTGCCAGCAGCGTAGAACCTAGTTACAATGAGCAGTTCTTC.